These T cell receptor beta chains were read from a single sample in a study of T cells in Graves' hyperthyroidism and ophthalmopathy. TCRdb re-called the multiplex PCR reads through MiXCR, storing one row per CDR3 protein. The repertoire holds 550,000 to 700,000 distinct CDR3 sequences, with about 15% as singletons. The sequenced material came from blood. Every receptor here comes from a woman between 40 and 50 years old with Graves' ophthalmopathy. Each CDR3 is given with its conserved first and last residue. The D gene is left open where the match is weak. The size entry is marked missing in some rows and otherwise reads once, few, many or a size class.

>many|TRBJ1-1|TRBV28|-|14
CASSGWAENTEAFF
TGTGCCAGCAGCGGGTGGGCAGAAAACACTGAAGCTTTCTTT
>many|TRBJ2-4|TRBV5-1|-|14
CASSLGPDGNIQYF
TGCGCCAGCAGCTTGGGGCCGGACGGAAACATTCAGTACTTC
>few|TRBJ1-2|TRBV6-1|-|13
CASSEGRAYGYTF
TGTGCCAGCAGTGAAGGACGGGCGTATGGCTACACCTTC
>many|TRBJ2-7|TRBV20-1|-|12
CSARAESYEQYF
TGCAGTGCTAGAGCGGAGTCCTACGAGCAGTACTTC
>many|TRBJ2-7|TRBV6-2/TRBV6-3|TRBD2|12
CASTGGYYEQYF
TGTGCCAGCACGGGGGGATACTACGAGCAGTACTTC
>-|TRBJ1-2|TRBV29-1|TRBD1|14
CSVVRQGRPGGYTF
TGCAGCGTTGTGCGACAGGGCAGGCCGGGTGGCTACACCTTC
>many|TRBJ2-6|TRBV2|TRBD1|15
CAGRDRASGANVLTF
TGTGCCGGCCGGGACAGGGCCTCTGGGGCCAACGTCCTGACTTTC
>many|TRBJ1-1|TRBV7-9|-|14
CASSSTDRNTEAFF
TGTGCCAGCAGCTCAACAGACCGTAACACTGAAGCTTTCTTT
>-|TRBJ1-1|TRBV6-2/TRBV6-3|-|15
CASIEIGAGNTEAFF
TGTGCCAGCATCGAAATCGGGGCGGGGAACACTGAAGCTTTCTTT
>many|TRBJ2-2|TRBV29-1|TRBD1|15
CSVELQGANTGELFF
TGCAGCGTTGAACTCCAGGGGGCGAACACCGGGGAGCTGTTTTTT
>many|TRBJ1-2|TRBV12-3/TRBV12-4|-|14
CASNPGRGNYGYTF
TGTGCCAGCAACCCCGGACGGGGAAACTATGGCTACACCTTC
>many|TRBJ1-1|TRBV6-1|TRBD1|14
CASSQGQANTEAFF
TGTGCCAGCAGCCAAGGACAGGCGAACACTGAAGCTTTCTTT
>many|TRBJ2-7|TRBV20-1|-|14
CSAVRQGRAYEQYF
TGCAGTGCAGTCCGACAAGGGAGAGCCTACGAGCAGTACTTC
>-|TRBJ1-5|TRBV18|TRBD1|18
CASSLLRDSQGSNQPQHF
TGTGCCAGCTCACTTCTCCGGGACAGTCAAGGGAGCAATCAGCCCCAGCATTTT
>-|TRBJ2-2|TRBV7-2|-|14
CASSLRPMGGELFF
TGTGCCAGCAGCTTACGACCAATGGGCGGGGAGCTGTTTTTT
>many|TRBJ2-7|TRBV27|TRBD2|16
CASSFGTSGTIYEQYF
TGTGCCAGCAGTTTCGGGACTAGCGGGACAATTTACGAGCAGTACTTC
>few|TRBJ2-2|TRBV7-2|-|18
CASSLAVFGRGVTGELFF
TGTGCCAGCAGCTTAGCAGTTTTCGGGAGAGGTGTTACCGGGGAGCTGTTTTTT